This T cell receptor beta chain was observed in a study of cytomegalovirus exposure and HLA in healthy donors. General study points: In vitro checks showed that a few CMV-associated chains really do target CMV antigens. Subsequent analysis revealed that first-cohort TCR clusters tended to co-occur in the 120 or so validation repertoires.

The validation cohort, a group of more than 100 subjects, included the donors and was separate from the roughly 670-subject first cohort. Comments on this clone: What it binds is unknown.

The CDR3 has 18 amino acids. Trimming stripped 4 bases from V and 0 bases from J, with 22 bases between. Sequencing used immunoSEQ multiplex PCR; TCRdb keeps in-frame clones, though not all of them. The sample records about 260,000 clones, less than 95% being singletons. Sequences were obtained from PBMCs. The sequence derives from a woman in her twenties or thirties in good health and CMV-seronegative. This rearrangement joins TRBV5-3 to TRBJ1-2, with D possibly TRBD1 on 6 matching bases. TRBV5-3 falls under the ORF class, with uncertain function. In DNA, the CDR3 is TGTGCCAGAAGCCCGCCCGGACAGCCAAGACTAGCTAACTATGGCTACACCTTC. Translated, it gives CARSPPGQPRLANYGYTF.